The 11 T cell receptor beta chains listed next were all sequenced from one sample in a study of CD8 T cells in Susac syndrome (dated by TCRdb to about 2019). The library came from the immunoSEQ multiplex PCR assay. RNA was extracted using the RNeasy kit, and roughly 0.5 to 1 microgram was reverse transcribed with random hexamers. TCRdb itself trimmed the public reads at Q25 with fastp, ran MiXCR and retained productive beta chains. Every CDR3 protein is listed once, alongside the most common genes and DNA of its rows. Here the sample has 400,000 or so distinct CDR3 sequences; about 85% occur a single time. The ten top clones hold approximately 0.12% of the sample. Sequenced material: CD8+ T cells from PBMCs. The receptors come from a human donor with multiple sclerosis.

This CDR3 reads CSVEGGETYEQYF. The CDR3 DNA sequence: TGCAGCGTTGAGGGAGGGGAAACCTACGAGCAGTACTTC. The gene calls are TRBV29-1 and TRBJ2-7, with 7 bases fitting TRBD2. Germline V CDR1 and CDR2: SQVTM, ANQGSEA. The CDR3 runs to 13 residues. J gave up 2 bases and V 3 bases, and 4 bases lay outside the gene matches.

The chain employs TRBV20-1 and TRBJ2-1; D gene uncertain. V gave up 3 bases and J gave up 8 bases, with 8 bases separating them. From germline, CDR1 is DFQATT and CDR2 SNEGSKA (reference sequence). The CDR3 runs to 11 residues. The CDR3 sequence is CSARVQYEQFF. In DNA form, the CDR3 reads TGCAGTGCTAGGGTCCAATATGAGCAGTTCTTC.

The chain uses TRBV7-6 and TRBJ2-1; D possibly matches TRBD1 or TRBD2 (5 bases each). The germline V and J ends were trimmed by 1 base and 4 bases, with 14 bases remaining between them. The CDR3 has 16 residues. CDR1 is SGHVS, CDR2 FNYEAQ, per germline. The DNA of the CDR3 is TGTGCCAGCAGCTTAGAGCCCGGGACGGATTACAATGAGCAGTTCTTC. Its translation: CASSLEPGTDYNEQFF.

This chain uses TRBV11-2 with TRBJ2-3, with 10 bases identical to TRBD2. Unmatched junction bases numbered 23, after V lost 8 bases and J lost 3 bases. There are 20 residues in the CDR3. Germline lookup yields CDR1 SGHAT and CDR2 FQNNGV. This CDR3 is CASRPPVQERGGISTDTQYF. In nucleotides, the CDR3 is TGTGCCAGCCGCCCCCCCGTGCAGGAGCGGGGGGGCATTAGTACAGATACGCAGTATTTT. Using reference TRBV11-2 and TRBJ2-3 for the parts outside the CDR3, the full variable domain is EAGVAQSPRYKIIEKRQSVAFWCNPISGHATLYWYQQILGQGPKLLIQFQNNGVVDDSQLPKDRFSAERLKGVDSTLKIQPAKLEDSAVYLCASRPPVQERGGISTDTQYFGPGTRLTVL.

This clonotype is a singleton in its sample. This chain uses TRBV29-1 with TRBJ2-1, with D tentatively TRBD2 (5 bases). The CDR3 is made up of 15 amino acids. CDR1 is SQVTM and CDR2 is ANQGSEA in the germline V gene. V gave up 6 bases and J gave up 0 bases, with 15 bases separating them. The CDR3 DNA reads as TGCAGCGTCTTAGCGCCCAGCTTCTCCTACAATGAGCAGTTCTTC. Encoded protein: CSVLAPSFSYNEQFF.

In this sample, this clonotype turned up a few times. The chain carries TRBV28 and TRBJ1-5; the D is unclear. CDR1 and CDR2 (germline): MDHEN, SYDVKM. Trimming cost V 2 bases and J 5 bases, with 10 bases left between them. This CDR3 comprises 14 residues. The DNA of the CDR3 is TGTGCCAGCAGTTTAGGAGTCTCGGATCAGCCCCAGCATTTT. As protein: CASSLGVSDQPQHF. Using reference TRBV28 and TRBJ1-5 for the parts outside the CDR3, the full variable domain is DVKVTQSSRYLVKRTGEKVFLECVQDMDHENMFWYRQDPGLGLRLIYFSYDVKMKEKGDIPEGYSVSREKKERFSLILESASTNQTSMYLCASSLGVSDQPQHFGDGTRLSIL.

The chain links TRBV11-1 to TRBJ2-1, with TRBD2 identical over 8 bases. The ends lost 5 bases at V and 0 bases at J; junction bases unmatched: 3. This CDR3 has 15 residues. Per germline, CDR1 SGHAT and CDR2 FQDESV (reference sequence). Written as DNA, the CDR3 is TGTGCCAGCAGCCTCGGGGGGGCCTCCTACAATGAGCAGTTCTTC. Its translation is CASSLGGASYNEQFF.

The chain carries TRBV27 and TRBJ1-2, with no clear D. Germline CDR1 MNHEY, CDR2 SMNVEV (reference sequence). CDR3 length: 13 residues. The V end was cut by 5 bases, the J end by 1 base, with 8 bases between. Here the CDR3 DNA reads TGTGCCAGCAGTCCGCAGGATAACTATGGCTACACCTTC. Its protein product is CASSPQDNYGYTF.

V usage is TRBV5-1 and J usage is TRBJ2-3; perhaps D is TRBD1 or TRBD2 (5 bases each). V dropped 2 bases and J dropped 0 bases, with 16 bases sitting between them. This CDR3 contains 17 residues. Looked up from germline, CDR1 is SGHRS and CDR2 is YFSETQ. CDR3 in amino acids: CASSFGTRSSSTDTQYF. CDR3 in DNA: TGCGCCAGCAGCTTCGGGACGCGGTCAAGTAGCACAGATACGCAGTATTTT.

V and J are TRBV20-1 and TRBJ1-1, with D possibly TRBD1 on 6 matching bases. The CDR3 sequence is 15 residues long. V shed 6 bases and J shed 1 base, with 18 bases lying between them. Germline CDR1 and CDR2: DFQATT and SNEGSKA (reference sequence). The CDR3: CSAPSPTTGNTEAFF. DNA for the CDR3: TGCAGTGCCCCTTCCCCTACGACAGGGAACACTGAAGCTTTCTTT.

This CDR3 reads CASRRINTQYF. The CDR3 DNA sequence: TGTGCCAGCAGAAGGATAAATACGCAGTATTTT. This chain uses TRBV28 with TRBJ2-3; D not resolved. Looked up from germline, CDR1 is MDHEN and CDR2 is SYDVKM. Trimming left V 6 bases short and J 7 bases short, with 8 bases between. The CDR3 is 11 residues long.